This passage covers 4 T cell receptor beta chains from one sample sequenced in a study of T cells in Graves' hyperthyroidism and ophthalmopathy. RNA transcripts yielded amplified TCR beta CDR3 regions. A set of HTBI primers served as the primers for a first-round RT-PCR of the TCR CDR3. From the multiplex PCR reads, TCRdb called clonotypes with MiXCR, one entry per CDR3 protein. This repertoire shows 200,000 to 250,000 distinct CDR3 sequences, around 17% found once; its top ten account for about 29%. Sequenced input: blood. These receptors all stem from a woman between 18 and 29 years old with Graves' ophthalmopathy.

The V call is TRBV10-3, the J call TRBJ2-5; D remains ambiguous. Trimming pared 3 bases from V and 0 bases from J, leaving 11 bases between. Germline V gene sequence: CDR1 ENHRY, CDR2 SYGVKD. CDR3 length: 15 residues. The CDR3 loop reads CAISDGPANQETQYF. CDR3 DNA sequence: TGTGCCATCAGTGACGGCCCCGCAAACCAAGAGACCCAGTACTTC.

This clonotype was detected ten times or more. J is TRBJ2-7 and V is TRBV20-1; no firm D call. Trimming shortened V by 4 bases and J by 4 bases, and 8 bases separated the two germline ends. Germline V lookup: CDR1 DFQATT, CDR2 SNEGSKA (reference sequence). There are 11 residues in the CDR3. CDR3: CSAKWGYEQYF. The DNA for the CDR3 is TGCAGTGCTAAGTGGGGATACGAGCAGTACTTC.

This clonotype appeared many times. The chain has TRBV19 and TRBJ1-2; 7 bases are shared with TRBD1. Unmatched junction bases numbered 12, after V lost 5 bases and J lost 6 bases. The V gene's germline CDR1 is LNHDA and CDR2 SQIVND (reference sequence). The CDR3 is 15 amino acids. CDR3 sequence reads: CASSSRQGSRNGYTF. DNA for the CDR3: TGTGCCAGTAGTTCCCGACAGGGAAGTCGGAATGGCTACACCTTC.

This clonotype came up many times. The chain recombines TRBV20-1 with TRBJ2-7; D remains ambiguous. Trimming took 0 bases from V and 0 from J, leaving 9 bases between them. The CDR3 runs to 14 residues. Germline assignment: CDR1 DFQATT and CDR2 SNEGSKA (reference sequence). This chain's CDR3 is CSARDRAVSYEQYF. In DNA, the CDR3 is TGCAGTGCTAGAGATCGGGCAGTCTCCTACGAGCAGTACTTC.